The 32 T cell receptor beta chains in this list originate from one sample, sequenced in a study of TIL therapy for anti-PD-1-resistant metastatic lung cancer. Sequencing used immunoSEQ v3. Assay: immunoSEQ multiplex PCR; the TCRdb copy retains only in-frame clones and omits some. The data show tens of thousands of clones, roughly 85% seen once. As for time point: pre-treatment sample, taken before nivolumab and TIL therapy. Sequenced material: blood, taken at baseline. Receptors were obtained from a man aged 65 to 79 with non-small cell lung cancer.

The count of this clone is one. For the CDR3, the DNA is TGTGCCAGCAGTCCGGGAGTGCGAGAGACCCAGTACTTC. As protein: CASSPGVRETQYF. This sequence joins TRBV27 and TRBJ2-5; D is perhaps TRBD2 (6 bases). The CDR3 loop spans 13 amino acids. Trimming stripped 5 bases from V and 4 bases from J, with 11 bases between. Germline V gene lookup returns CDR1 MNHEY and CDR2 SMNVEV (reference sequence).

The table lists this clone with a few counts. The chain joins TRBV28 to TRBJ2-7; 10 bases align to TRBD1. The CDR3 contains 14 residues. CDR1 is MDHEN, CDR2 SYDVKM, per germline. V was clipped by 10 bases and J by 6 bases; unmatched bases: 12. This chain's CDR3 is CATVLGDRGREQYF. CDR3 in DNA: TGTGCCACCGTCCTGGGGGACAGGGGCCGCGAGCAGTACTTC.

The rearrangement uses TRBV11-2 and TRBJ2-1, with D perhaps TRBD1 (7 bases). V was pared by 5 bases and J by 4 bases, with 18 bases between. The germline V gene has CDR1 SGHAT and CDR2 FQNNGV. CDR3 length: 16 amino acids. The CDR3 nucleotides read TGTGCCAGCAGCCAGCGCGGGGCAGGGGGTTACAATGAGCAGTTCTTC. This translates into CASSQRGAGGYNEQFF.

This chain uses TRBV5-1 with TRBJ2-2, with TRBD2 as a possible D gene (6 bases). V was pared by 7 bases and J by 6 bases, with 25 bases between. CDR1 is SGHRS and CDR2 is YFSETQ in the germline V gene. The length of the CDR3 is 17 residues. This CDR3 is CASVNFPQGRDSGELFF. The CDR3 bases are TGCGCCAGCGTGAACTTCCCCCAAGGGCGGGACTCCGGGGAGCTGTTTTTT.

CDR3 nucleotides: TGTGCCAGCAGCTTAACGTTAGGGGGCGGCACTGAAGCTTTCTTT. Translated, it gives CASSLTLGGGTEAFF. The rearrangement links TRBV7-3 to TRBJ1-1; TRBD1 matches at 7 bases. Trimming took 0 bases from V and 4 from J; bases not matched to a gene: 5. The CDR3 runs to 15 residues. The V gene's germline CDR1 is SGHTA and CDR2 FQGTGA.

This clone was counted a few times. The rearrangement uses TRBV5-1 and TRBJ2-1; 7 nucleotides align to TRBD2. The CDR3 totals 16 residues. Germline V gene lookup returns CDR1 SGHRS and CDR2 YFSETQ. Trimming removed 4 bases from V and 1 base from J; junction bases left unmatched: 8. Here the CDR3 reads CASSRDYLRSYNEQFF. Here the CDR3 DNA reads TGCGCCAGCAGCCGGGACTATTTGAGGTCCTACAATGAGCAGTTCTTC.

The chain uses TRBV7-3 and TRBJ2-1; a weak D match, TRBD1 (8 bases). The CDR3 runs 20 residues. Trimming removed 5 bases at V and 2 bases at J, with 28 bases between. CDR1 is SGHTA and CDR2 is FQGTGA in the germline V gene. CDR3 DNA: TGTGCCAGCAGCGTTACTGGACAGGGTGTCGTTGCGGGGGCCTACAATGAGCAGTTCTTC. Protein: CASSVTGQGVVAGAYNEQFF.

The chain is built from TRBV6-4 and TRBJ2-1; D ambiguous. There are 15 residues in the CDR3. V was pared by 0 bases and J by 1 base, with 7 bases between. The germline V gene has CDR1 MRHNA and CDR2 SNTAGT. The CDR3 nucleotides read TGTGCCAGCAGTGACTCGATGCAGTCCTACAATGAGCAGTTCTTC. Amino acid sequence: CASSDSMQSYNEQFF.

V and J are TRBV19 and TRBJ2-3, with a possible D match to TRBD2 (6 bases). Germline V gives CDR1 LNHDA, CDR2 SQIVND (reference sequence). The V gene lost 5 bases and the J gene lost 1 base, with 13 bases spanning the gap. The CDR3 length is 15 residues. In DNA, the CDR3 is TGTGCCAGTAGTGTAAAGTCTAGCGGCACAGATACGCAGTATTTT. Translating gives CASSVKSSGTDTQYF.

The chain has TRBV7-2 and TRBJ2-3, with TRBD1 as a possible D gene (6 bases). Trimming removed 1 base from V and 2 bases from J, with 10 bases in between. Germline values: CDR1 SGHTA, CDR2 FQGNSA. This CDR3 is built from 15 residues. The CDR3, as DNA: TGTGCCAGCAGCTTAGAGGCAGGGGCCACAGATACGCAGTATTTT. As protein: CASSLEAGATDTQYF.

This sequence joins TRBV4-1 and TRBJ2-6, with 9 bases that match TRBD1. Looked up from germline, CDR1 is MGHRA and CDR2 is YSYEKL. V shed 3 bases and J 0 bases; nucleotides not matched to a gene: 12. The CDR3 loop spans 20 amino acids. CDR3 bases: TGCGCCAGCAGCCAGCCTGCCGGGACAGGGTTTTTCTCTGGGGCCAACGTCCTGACTTTC. Translation: CASSQPAGTGFFSGANVLTF.

The chain carries TRBV7-9 and TRBJ1-3; no reliable D call. Germline CDR1 is SEHNR and CDR2 is FQNEAQ (reference sequence). V gave up 5 bases and J gave up 8 bases, with 10 bases separating them. CDR3 length: 12 residues. For the CDR3, the DNA is TGTGCCAGCAGCCCGAGCCAGGACACCATATATTTT. As protein: CASSPSQDTIYF.

The chain has TRBV27 and TRBJ2-1; TRBD2 agrees at 9 bases. Germline V gene data show CDR1 as MNHEY and CDR2 as SMNVEV (reference sequence). With 4 bases clipped from V and 4 bases from J, the junction kept 5 bases outside the gene matches. CDR3 length equals 15 residues. CDR3 in amino acids: CASSSGLARYNEQFF. CDR3 coding DNA: TGTGCCAGCAGTTCCGGACTAGCGAGGTACAATGAGCAGTTCTTC.

This clone was picked up a small number of times. The CDR3 DNA is TGTGCCAGCGCTTCCTTGGCTGATGGCTACACCTTC. Its translation is CASASLADGYTF. The chain joins TRBV27 to TRBJ1-2; unclear D gene. Germline values: CDR1 MNHEY, CDR2 SMNVEV (reference sequence). The CDR3 runs to 12 residues. V was pared by 8 bases and J by 6 bases, with 13 bases between.

The V and J genes are TRBV9 and TRBJ2-1; 7 bases line up with TRBD2. V shed 4 bases, J shed 6 bases, and the junction held 4 bases outside the gene matches. The CDR3 has 13 residues. CDR1 SGDLS and CDR2 YYNGEE come from the germline V gene. CDR3 loop: CASSFGLVNEQFF. The CDR3 region has the DNA TGTGCCAGCAGCTTTGGACTAGTCAATGAGCAGTTCTTC.

This clone was found a few times. The CDR3 sequence: CASSSNDGTGGHGYTF. DNA for the CDR3: TGTGCCAGCAGCTCTAACGACGGGACAGGGGGCCATGGCTACACCTTC. The chain combines TRBV7-9 with TRBJ1-2, with 12 bases identical to TRBD1. J lost 6 bases, V lost 4 bases, and 9 bases had no gene match. The CDR3 extends over 16 amino acids. Germline CDR1 is SEHNR and CDR2 is FQNEAQ (reference sequence).

The genes are TRBV6-5 and TRBJ2-1; D is perhaps TRBD1 (6 bases). This CDR3 region has 15 residues. The germline gives CDR1 MNHEY, CDR2 SVGAGI. Trimming took 6 bases from V and 0 from J, leaving 12 bases between them. Written as DNA, the CDR3 is TGTGCCAGCAGACGCCGGGACACCTCCTACAATGAGCAGTTCTTC. This translates into CASRRRDTSYNEQFF.

The rearrangement joins TRBV11-2 to TRBJ2-5; 9 nucleotides line up with TRBD2. The ends lost 2 bases at V and 5 bases at J; junction bases unmatched: 6. This CDR3 contains 15 residues. Germline CDR1 reads SGHAT; CDR2 reads FQNNGV. CDR3 residues: CASSLRISGSETQYF. CDR3 in DNA: TGTGCCAGCAGCTTACGAATTAGCGGGAGTGAGACCCAGTACTTC.

The sample holds one count of this clone. This rearrangement joins TRBV18 to TRBJ2-7; D call uncertain. The V gene lost 2 bases and the J gene lost 1 base, with 6 bases spanning the gap. Germline V gives CDR1 KGHSH, CDR2 LQKENI. There are 13 residues in the CDR3. The CDR3 nucleotides read TGTGCCAGCTCACCAGCGCAGTCCTACGAGCAGTACTTC. Protein sequence: CASSPAQSYEQYF.

This clone was recorded a few times. The chain employs TRBV2 and TRBJ2-3, with TRBD1 matching 7 bases. The V gene end was trimmed by 6 bases and the J gene end by 2 bases; junction bases not matched to a gene: 8. Germline V gene sequence: CDR1 SNHLY, CDR2 FYNNEI. The CDR3 consists of 15 residues. The CDR3 DNA follows: TGTGCCAGCAGGGCCCGGGACAGCGACACAGATACGCAGTATTTT. Translated, it gives CASRARDSDTDTQYF. The full variable domain, with the rest looked up from reference TRBV2 and TRBJ2-3, is EPEVTQTPSHQVTQMGQEVILRCVPISNHLYFYWYRQILGQKVEFLVSFYNNEISEKSEIFDDQFSVERPDGSNFTLKIRSTKLEDSAMYFCASRARDSDTDTQYFGPGTRLTVL.

The rearrangement uses TRBV15 and TRBJ2-1, with 13 bases lining up with TRBD2. The trim removed 3 bases at V and 1 base at J, leaving 3 bases unmatched. CDR3 length: 17 residues. CDR1 and CDR2 (germline): LNHNV, YYDKDF (reference sequence). The chain's CDR3 is CATSSGLAGASYNEQFF. CDR3 nucleotide sequence: TGTGCCACCAGCAGTGGACTAGCGGGAGCGTCCTACAATGAGCAGTTCTTC.

This clone showed up just a few times. J is TRBJ2-7 and V is TRBV2, with 7 bases identical to TRBD1. This CDR3 comprises 13 residues. Germline V gene data show CDR1 as SNHLY and CDR2 as FYNNEI. With 6 bases clipped from V and 4 bases from J, the junction kept 6 bases outside the gene matches. This chain's CDR3 is CASSKDRFYEQYF. DNA for the CDR3: TGTGCCAGCAGCAAGGACAGGTTTTACGAGCAGTACTTC. Based on the CDR3 plus reference TRBV2 and TRBJ2-7, the full variable domain is EPEVTQTPSHQVTQMGQEVILRCVPISNHLYFYWYRQILGQKVEFLVSFYNNEISEKSEIFDDQFSVERPDGSNFTLKIRSTKLEDSAMYFCASSKDRFYEQYFGPGTRLTVT.

This chain connects TRBV15 to TRBJ2-3, with D tentatively TRBD1 (6 bases). V was pared by 1 base and J by 1 base, with 12 bases between. CDR3 length: 16 residues. Germline V lookup: CDR1 LNHNV, CDR2 YYDKDF (reference sequence). CDR3 in DNA: TGTGCCACCAGCAGAGCCCGACAGGCGGGCACAGATACGCAGTATTTT. Amino acid sequence: CATSRARQAGTDTQYF.

The chain employs TRBV5-5 and TRBJ2-3, with 8 bases aligning to TRBD2. Trimming at V came to 2 bases and at J to 4 bases, leaving 6 bases not matched to a gene. Germline values: CDR1 SGHKS, CDR2 YYEKEE (reference sequence). There are 15 residues in the CDR3. The CDR3 loop reads CASSLSGGGADTQYF. The CDR3 DNA follows: TGTGCCAGCAGCTTATCGGGAGGGGGGGCAGATACGCAGTATTTT.

The J gene is TRBJ1-1, the V gene TRBV29-1; no definite D call. Germline V gene lookup returns CDR1 SQVTM and CDR2 ANQGSEA. The CDR3 is made up of 13 amino acids. The V end was cut by 2 bases, the J end by 4 bases, with 11 bases between. This chain's CDR3 is CSVEFPPGTEAFF. CDR3 DNA: TGCAGCGTTGAATTTCCGCCGGGCACTGAAGCTTTCTTT.

This clone was detected only once. The chain links TRBV11-3 to TRBJ2-3; maybe TRBD2 (5 bases). The CDR3 length is 14 residues. The germline V gene has CDR1 SGHNT and CDR2 YENEEA. Deletions cut 0 bases from V and 4 bases from J, with 8 bases between. The CDR3 region is CASSLDGVADTQYF. The DNA of the CDR3 is TGTGCCAGCAGCTTAGACGGGGTGGCAGATACGCAGTATTTT.

The rearrangement links TRBV7-9 to TRBJ1-4; D uncertain. With 3 bases removed from V and 8 bases from J, the gap between germline ends came to 13 bases. CDR1 is SEHNR, CDR2 FQNEAQ, per germline (reference sequence). This CDR3 contains 14 residues. CDR3 protein: CASSFTGQREKLFF. CDR3 DNA: TGTGCCAGCAGCTTCACCGGGCAGAGAGAAAAACTGTTTTTT.

This clone has more than one count but fewer than ten. The V call is TRBV4-2, the J call TRBJ2-1; TRBD2 agrees at 12 bases. V shed 0 bases and J 3 bases; nucleotides not matched to a gene: 0. There are 16 residues in the CDR3. Germline CDR1 LGHNA, CDR2 YNFKEQ. CDR3 sequence: CASSQETSGSYNEQFF. CDR3 DNA: TGTGCCAGCAGCCAAGAGACTAGCGGGAGCTACAATGAGCAGTTCTTC.

The chain employs TRBV28 and TRBJ1-1; D possibly corresponds to TRBD1 (5 bases). Trimming removed 6 bases at V and 3 bases at J, with 8 bases between. The CDR3 is 12 residues long. Germline V gene lookup returns CDR1 MDHEN and CDR2 SYDVKM. CDR3 bases: TGTGCCAGCAGCCAACAGGACACTGAAGCTTTCTTT. This translates into CASSQQDTEAFF.

The chain is built from TRBV29-1 and TRBJ2-3, with 9 bases that match TRBD2. The CDR3 is 14 amino acids. With 6 bases clipped from V and 2 bases from J, the junction kept 6 bases outside the gene matches. CDR1 SQVTM and CDR2 ANQGSEA come from the germline V gene. CDR3: CSVPRLADTDTQYF. In DNA form, the CDR3 reads TGCAGCGTGCCCAGACTAGCGGACACAGATACGCAGTATTTT.

This sequence joins TRBV2 and TRBJ1-4; the D is unclear. Trimming pared 8 bases from V and 4 bases from J, leaving 11 bases between. The CDR3 spans 13 residues. Germline-derived CDR1 and CDR2 are SNHLY and FYNNEI. CDR3 loop: CASADPGNEKLFF. CDR3 nucleotide sequence: TGTGCCAGCGCCGACCCGGGTAATGAAAAACTGTTTTTT.

The chain recombines TRBV4-2 with TRBJ2-1, with 8 bases matching TRBD2. The CDR3 has 18 amino acids. From germline, CDR1 is LGHNA and CDR2 YNFKEQ. V shed 3 bases and J 6 bases; nucleotides not matched to a gene: 16. The DNA for the CDR3 is TGTGCCAGCAGCCACGCTAACGCCCGGGAGGGTCGCGGCAATGAGCAGTTCTTC. It specifies CASSHANAREGRGNEQFF.